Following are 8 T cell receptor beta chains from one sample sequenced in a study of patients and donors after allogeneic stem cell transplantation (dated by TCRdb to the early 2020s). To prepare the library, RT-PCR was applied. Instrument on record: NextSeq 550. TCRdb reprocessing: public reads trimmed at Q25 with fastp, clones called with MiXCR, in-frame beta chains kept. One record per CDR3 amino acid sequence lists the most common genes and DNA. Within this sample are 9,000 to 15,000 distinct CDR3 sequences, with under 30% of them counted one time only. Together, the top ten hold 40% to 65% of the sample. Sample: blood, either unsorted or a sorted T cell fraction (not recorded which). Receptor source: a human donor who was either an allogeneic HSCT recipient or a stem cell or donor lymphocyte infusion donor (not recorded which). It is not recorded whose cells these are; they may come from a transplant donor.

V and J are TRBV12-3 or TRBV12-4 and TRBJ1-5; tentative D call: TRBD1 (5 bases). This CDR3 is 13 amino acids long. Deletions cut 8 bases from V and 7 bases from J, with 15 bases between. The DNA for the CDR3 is TGTGCCAGCCAGGTAAGGGGCCACCAGCCCCAGCATTTT. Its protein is CASQVRGHQPQHF.

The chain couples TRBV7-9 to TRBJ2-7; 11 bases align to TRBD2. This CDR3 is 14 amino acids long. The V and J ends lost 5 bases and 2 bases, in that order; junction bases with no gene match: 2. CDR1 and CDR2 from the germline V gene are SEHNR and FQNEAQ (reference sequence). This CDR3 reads CASSTTSGAYEQYF. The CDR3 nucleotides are TGTGCCAGCAGCACGACTAGCGGGGCCTACGAGCAGTACTTC.

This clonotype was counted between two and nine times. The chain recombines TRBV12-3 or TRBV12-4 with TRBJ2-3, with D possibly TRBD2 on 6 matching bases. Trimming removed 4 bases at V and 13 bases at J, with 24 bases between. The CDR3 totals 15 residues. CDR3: CASSSGVGLDEREYF. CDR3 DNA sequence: TGTGCCAGCAGTTCGGGGGTGGGGCTCGACGAGAGGGAGTATTTT.

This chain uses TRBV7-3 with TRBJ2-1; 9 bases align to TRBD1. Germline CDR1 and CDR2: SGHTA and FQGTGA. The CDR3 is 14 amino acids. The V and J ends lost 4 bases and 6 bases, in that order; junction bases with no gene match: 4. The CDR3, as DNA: TGTGCCAGCAGCTCAGGGACAGGGAGCAATGAGCAGTTCTTC. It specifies CASSSGTGSNEQFF.

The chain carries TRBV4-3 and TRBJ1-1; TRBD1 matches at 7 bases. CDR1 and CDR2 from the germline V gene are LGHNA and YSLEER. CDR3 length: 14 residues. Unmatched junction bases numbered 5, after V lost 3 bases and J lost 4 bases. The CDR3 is CASSHGQVPTEAFF. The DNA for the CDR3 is TGCGCCAGCAGCCACGGACAGGTACCCACTGAAGCTTTCTTT.

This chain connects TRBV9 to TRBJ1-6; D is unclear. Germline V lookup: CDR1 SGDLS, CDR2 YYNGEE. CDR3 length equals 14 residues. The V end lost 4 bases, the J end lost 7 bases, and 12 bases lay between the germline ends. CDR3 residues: CASSLGPENSPLHF. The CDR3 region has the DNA TGTGCCAGCAGCCTAGGGCCGGAGAATTCACCCCTCCACTTT.

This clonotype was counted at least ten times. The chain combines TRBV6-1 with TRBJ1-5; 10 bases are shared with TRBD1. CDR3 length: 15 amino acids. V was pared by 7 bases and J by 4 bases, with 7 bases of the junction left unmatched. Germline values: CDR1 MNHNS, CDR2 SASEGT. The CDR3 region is CASNPGQGMNQPQHF. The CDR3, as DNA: TGTGCCAGCAACCCGGGACAGGGGATGAATCAGCCCCAGCATTTT.

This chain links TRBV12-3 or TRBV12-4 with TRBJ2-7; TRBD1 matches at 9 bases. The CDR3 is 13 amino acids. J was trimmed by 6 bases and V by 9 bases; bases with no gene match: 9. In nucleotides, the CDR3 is TGTGCCAGTACCGGGACAGGGCCCTCCGAGCAGTACTTC. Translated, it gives CASTGTGPSEQYF.